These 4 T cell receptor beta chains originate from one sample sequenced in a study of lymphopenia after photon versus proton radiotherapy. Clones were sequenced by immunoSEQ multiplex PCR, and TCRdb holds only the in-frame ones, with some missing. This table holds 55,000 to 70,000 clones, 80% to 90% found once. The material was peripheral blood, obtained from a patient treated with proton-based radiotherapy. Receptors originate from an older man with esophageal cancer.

The CDR3 region is CASSTWRDNTEAFF. In nucleotides, the CDR3 is TGTGCCAGCAGCACCTGGCGGGATAACACTGAAGCTTTCTTT. The chain joins TRBV7-9 to TRBJ1-1, with D hard to call. There are 14 residues in the CDR3. The germline gives CDR1 SEHNR, CDR2 FQNEAQ (reference sequence). The V and J ends lost 5 bases and 2 bases respectively, with 12 bases between them.

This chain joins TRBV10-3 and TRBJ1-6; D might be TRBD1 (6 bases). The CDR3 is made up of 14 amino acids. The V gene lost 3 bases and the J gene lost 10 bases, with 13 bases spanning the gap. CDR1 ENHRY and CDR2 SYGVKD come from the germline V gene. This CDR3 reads CAISELQGRSPLHF. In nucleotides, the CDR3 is TGTGCCATCAGTGAACTGCAGGGGAGGTCACCCCTCCACTTT.

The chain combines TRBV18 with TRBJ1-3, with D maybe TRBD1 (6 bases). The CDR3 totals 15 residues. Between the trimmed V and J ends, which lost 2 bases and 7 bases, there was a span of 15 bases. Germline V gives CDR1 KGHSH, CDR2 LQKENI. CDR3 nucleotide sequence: TGTGCCAGCTCACCAAATCCAGGGGATTGGAACACCATATATTTT. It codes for CASSPNPGDWNTIYF.

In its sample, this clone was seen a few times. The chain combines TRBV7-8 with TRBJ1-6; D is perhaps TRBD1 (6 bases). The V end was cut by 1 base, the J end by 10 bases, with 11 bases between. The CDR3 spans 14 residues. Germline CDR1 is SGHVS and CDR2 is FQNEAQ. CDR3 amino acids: CASSLGRGGSPLHF. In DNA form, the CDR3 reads TGTGCCAGCAGCTTAGGCAGGGGTGGGTCACCCCTCCACTTT.